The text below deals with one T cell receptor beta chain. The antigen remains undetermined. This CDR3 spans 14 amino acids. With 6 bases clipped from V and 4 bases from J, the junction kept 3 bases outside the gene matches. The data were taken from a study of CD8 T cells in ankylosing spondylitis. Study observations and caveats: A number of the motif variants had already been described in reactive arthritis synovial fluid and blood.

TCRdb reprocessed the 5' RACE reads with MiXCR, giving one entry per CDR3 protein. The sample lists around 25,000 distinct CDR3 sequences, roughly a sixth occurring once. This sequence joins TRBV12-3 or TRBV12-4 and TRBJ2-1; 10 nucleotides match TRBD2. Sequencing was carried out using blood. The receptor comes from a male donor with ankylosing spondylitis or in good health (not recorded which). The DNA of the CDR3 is TGTGCCAGCAGACTAGCGGGATCTTACAATGAGCAGTTCTTC. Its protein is CASRLAGSYNEQFF.